This T cell receptor (beta chain) was observed in a study of T-cell memory formation after mild COVID-19. Findings of the study overall: Clones that contracted clustered mainly in CM and EM if CD4+ and in EMRA if CD8+.

Remarks on this clonotype: Its antigen remains unknown.

TCRdb independently ran MiXCR on the 5' RACE reads; one entry per CDR3 protein. The sample contains under 600,000 distinct CDR3 sequences, roughly 20% of which appear only once. V was cut by 3 bases and J by 3 bases, with 13 bases left in between. The CDR3 covers 15 residues. The sample taken for sequencing was PBMCs or a T cell subset sorted from them (not recorded which). V gene TRBV12-3 or TRBV12-4 combines with J gene TRBJ2-3, with a weak D call TRBD2 (7 bases). This receptor was taken from an adult woman who had mild COVID-19 (a few samples of this study predate the infection). Cell type and time point are not known. The CDR3 spells CASSLGGGQTDTQYF. In DNA form, the CDR3 reads TGTGCCAGCAGTTTGGGCGGGGGCCAAACAGATACGCAGTATTTT.